The TCR beta chain under discussion was sequenced for a study of shared clonotypes between healthy human individuals. Study-wide findings and caveats: Genetic and exposure-history diversity was limited by the few donors. Despite large depth, rarefaction showed incomplete sorted-subset sequencing.

A note on this clone: The antigen remains undetermined.

Assay execution took place at the deep level. Assay used: immunoSEQ multiplex PCR; TCRdb lists only in-frame clones, some missing. The sample consists of 2 million to 3 million clones, around 90% of them appearing once. Within Nashville, Tennessee resided all donors, each a Caucasian adult. Germline V gene sequence: CDR1 MNHEY, CDR2 SVGAGI. V was trimmed by 2 bases and J by 7 bases, leaving 5 bases between them. This CDR3 region has 11 residues. This chain connects TRBV6-5 to TRBJ2-5, with D hard to call. Sequenced material: naive CD4+ T cells sorted from blood. The subset here: CD45RA+ positively selected. The sequence was obtained from a man aged 18 to 30 in good health. The CDR3 bases are TGTGCCAGCAGTTACGATCGGACCCAGTACTTC. Translated: CASSYDRTQYF.